This entry describes one T cell receptor (beta chain). The method was immunoSEQ multiplex PCR; TCRdb's version includes in-frame clones alone and lacks a portion of them. The repertoire holds tens of thousands of clones, with about 87% as singletons. The data were taken from a study of blood T cell repertoires in COVID-19. On the study more broadly: In each case, the material was cDNA or gDNA derived from T cells, B-cell-depleted T cells, or PBMCs.

The CDR3 covers 14 residues. V dropped 2 bases and J dropped 8 bases, with 14 bases sitting between them. Germline CDR1 reads SGHTS; CDR2 reads YDEGEE. This sequence originates from a human donor in a cohort sampled during active COVID-19. The chain employs TRBV5-8 and TRBJ1-5; D possibly corresponds to TRBD1 (6 bases). The material sequenced was peripheral blood. CDR3 DNA sequence: TGTGCCAGCAGCTTAGGGGGAAACGAGAAGCCCCAGCATTTT. Translating gives CASSLGGNEKPQHF.